These 6 T cell receptor beta chains came from one sample sequenced in a study of response to subunit inactivated influenza vaccine. TCRdb processed the RT-PCR reads anew with MiXCR; each CDR3 protein has one entry. The top ten clones hold about a tenth of a sample with about 780,000 distinct CDR3 sequences, 18% of them seen once. Sequenced material: PBMCs from blood, taken 5 days after vaccination. These receptor sequences come from a man aged 45-60 years who received an inactivated influenza vaccine.

This clonotype was seen a handful of times. J is TRBJ2-7 and V is TRBV7-2; 7 nucleotides line up with TRBD2. Germline values: CDR1 SGHTA, CDR2 FQGNSA. The V gene end was trimmed by 3 bases and the J gene end by 3 bases; junction bases not matched to a gene: 8. CDR3 size: 15 residues. The CDR3 spells CASSFTTSAYYEQYF. DNA for the CDR3: TGTGCCAGCAGCTTTACTACTAGCGCGTACTACGAGCAGTACTTC.

The CDR3 bases are TGCGCCAGCAGCTTGGCCCCAGCGGGAGGGCCCCACGAGCAGTACTTC. This codes for CASSLAPAGGPHEQYF. The chain recombines TRBV5-1 with TRBJ2-7; 10 bases agree with TRBD2. V gave up 0 bases and J gave up 5 bases; unmatched junction bases: 8. The CDR3 has 16 amino acids. The V gene's germline CDR1 is SGHRS and CDR2 YFSETQ.

This clonotype occurred many times. This chain uses TRBV5-1 with TRBJ2-2, with 8 bases that match TRBD1. CDR1 and CDR2 (germline): SGHRS, YFSETQ. The CDR3 sequence is 16 residues long. V lost 4 bases to trimming and J lost 0 bases; unmatched junction nucleotides: 5. The CDR3 nucleotides are TGCGCCAGCAGCCAACGGACAGGGACGAACACCGGGGAGCTGTTTTTT. It codes for CASSQRTGTNTGELFF.

This clonotype was detected once. This chain joins TRBV10-2 and TRBJ2-4; D perhaps matches TRBD1 (5 bases). Germline values: CDR1 WSHSY, CDR2 SAAADI. This CDR3 comprises 15 residues. Between the trimmed V and J ends, which lost 6 bases and 0 bases, there was a span of 12 bases. The CDR3 is CASRKDRIAKNIQYF. Here the CDR3 DNA reads TGCGCCAGCAGGAAAGACAGAATAGCCAAAAACATTCAGTACTTC.

This chain joins TRBV10-3 and TRBJ2-1, with 13 bases matching TRBD2. Germline V lookup: CDR1 ENHRY, CDR2 SYGVKD. Germline trimming cut 10 bases from V and 5 bases from J; bases unmatched to any gene: 5. This CDR3 comprises 14 residues. CDR3 nucleotides: TGTGCCAGCGGGACTAGCGGGAAGCACAATGAGCAGTTCTTC. Encoded protein: CASGTSGKHNEQFF.

There are a few counts of this clonotype. V and J are TRBV5-1 and TRBJ1-3, with 7 bases aligning to TRBD1. The germline V gene encodes CDR1 SGHRS and CDR2 YFSETQ. Unmatched junction bases numbered 2, after V lost 4 bases and J lost 4 bases. The CDR3 is 13 amino acids. The CDR3 DNA reads TGCGCCAGCAGCCGACAGGGAGGAAACACCATATATTTT. It yields the protein CASSRQGGNTIYF.